These 24 T cell receptor beta chains originate from one sample sequenced in a study of cytomegalovirus exposure and HLA in healthy donors. Primers for the PCR totalled 60 Vbeta and 13 Jbeta. Data came from immunoSEQ multiplex PCR; TCRdb stores just in-frame clones and leaves some out. This table lists about 67,000 clones. The sample consisted of PBMCs. The receptors were sampled from a woman in her thirties or forties in good health and CMV-seropositive.

This chain uses TRBV19 with TRBJ2-7; 7 bases fit TRBD1. The CDR3 contains 14 residues. The germline CDR1 and CDR2 sequences are LNHDA and SQIVND (reference sequence). V trimming: 8 bases; J trimming: 2 bases; junction bases outside the gene matches: 9. CDR3 in amino acids: CASGPDRLTYEQYF. CDR3 nucleotide sequence: TGTGCCAGTGGTCCGGACAGGCTGACCTACGAGCAGTACTTC.

CDR3 DNA sequence: TGTGCCAGCACTATTGACAGGGGGCTTCAGCCCCAGCATTTT. The encoded protein is CASTIDRGLQPQHF. V gene TRBV6-5 combines with J gene TRBJ1-5; 10 bases match TRBD1. Germline-derived CDR1 and CDR2 are MNHEY and SVGAGI. V lost 7 bases, J lost 6 bases, and 6 bases stayed unmatched. The CDR3 contains 14 residues.

The gene calls are TRBV29-1 and TRBJ2-1; D is perhaps TRBD1 (6 bases). The CDR3 is 11 amino acids. The germline CDR1 and CDR2 sequences are SQVTM and ANQGSEA. Trimming took off 0 bases at V and 15 bases at J, with 12 bases between the two ends. CDR3 sequence (DNA): TGCAGCGTTGAAGAATCGTTAGGGGGGTTCTTC. It translates to CSVEESLGGFF.

The chain employs TRBV6-5 and TRBJ2-1; D is perhaps TRBD2 (5 bases). The germline gives CDR1 MNHEY, CDR2 SVGAGI. The CDR3 sequence is 12 residues long. V was clipped by 6 bases and J by 9 bases, with 12 bases between them. The CDR3 reads CASRERVGEQFF. CDR3 DNA sequence: TGTGCCAGCAGAGAGAGGGTCGGTGAGCAGTTCTTC.

The chain employs TRBV19 and TRBJ2-1; D ambiguous. The ends were cut back, 6 bases at V and 9 bases at J, with 15 bases in the middle. Germline CDR1 is LNHDA and CDR2 is SQIVND (reference sequence). CDR3 length: 13 amino acids. The CDR3 sequence is CASRENLAGEQFF. As DNA, the CDR3 is TGTGCCAGTAGGGAGAATTTGGCCGGTGAGCAGTTCTTC. The variable domain in full, with the rest retrieved from reference TRBV19 and TRBJ2-1, is DGGITQSPKYLFRKEGQNVTLSCEQNLNHDAMYWYRQDPGQGLRLIYYSQIVNDFQKGDIAEGYSVSREKKESFPLTVTSAQKNPTAFYLCASRENLAGEQFFGPGTRLTVL.

V and J are TRBV29-1 and TRBJ1-1, with 7 bases lining up with TRBD1. Per germline, CDR1 SQVTM and CDR2 ANQGSEA. The CDR3 runs 13 residues. The junction had 10 bases not matched to a gene; V was cut back by 7 bases and J by 5 bases. CDR3 nucleotide sequence: TGCAGCGCCAGTGACAGGGCGGGGACTGAAGCTTTCTTT. It codes for CSASDRAGTEAFF.

V is TRBV5-6 and J is TRBJ2-7, with 7 bases matching TRBD1. Germline trimming cut 1 base from V and 4 bases from J; bases unmatched to any gene: 5. Germline V lookup: CDR1 SGHDT, CDR2 YYEEEE. The CDR3 loop spans 14 amino acids. CDR3 loop: CASSLSRDRYEQYF. CDR3 nucleotides: TGTGCCAGCAGCTTGTCTCGGGACAGATACGAGCAGTACTTC.

The V call is TRBV5-1, the J call TRBJ2-1, with 12 bases lining up with TRBD2. CDR1 SGHRS and CDR2 YFSETQ come from the germline V gene. This CDR3 spans 16 amino acids. J gave up 4 bases and V 4 bases, and 6 bases lay outside the gene matches. CDR3 nucleotides: TGCGCCAGCAGCCGAGGACTAGCGGGACAGTACAATGAGCAGTTCTTC. Protein sequence: CASSRGLAGQYNEQFF.

This rearrangement joins TRBV6-5 to TRBJ2-4, with D possibly TRBD2 on 5 matching bases. From germline, CDR1 is MNHEY and CDR2 SVGAGI. The V end was cut by 5 bases, the J end by 13 bases, with 12 bases between. The CDR3 spans 11 residues. The CDR3 spells CASSEGLLQYF. The CDR3 DNA sequence: TGTGCCAGCAGTGAAGGACTTCTACAGTACTTC.

The V call is TRBV7-9, the J call TRBJ1-1; TRBD1 is a possible D gene (5 bases). V was pared by 1 base and J by 0 bases, with 18 bases between. CDR1 SEHNR and CDR2 FQNEAQ come from the germline V gene (reference sequence). This CDR3 has 18 residues. CDR3 DNA: TGTGCCAGCAGCTTAGAGGTTTGGGGGAGGACCATGAACACTGAAGCTTTCTTT. Its protein is CASSLEVWGRTMNTEAFF.

CDR3 nucleotide sequence: TGTGCCAGCAGGGTCCTGAGGACAGCCGGGGAGCTGTTTTTT. Protein: CASRVLRTAGELFF. The chain uses TRBV28 and TRBJ2-2; D perhaps matches TRBD1 (6 bases). Per the germline V gene, CDR1 is MDHEN and CDR2 is SYDVKM. This CDR3 region has 14 residues. The V and J ends lost 6 bases and 6 bases respectively, with 14 bases between them.

The CDR3 DNA reads as TGTGCCAGCAGCGTCGTTGGACAGGGAGGTGAGCAGTTCTTC. This sequence encodes CASSVVGQGGEQFF. The chain carries TRBV9 and TRBJ2-1; the match to TRBD1 covers 8 bases. The J segment lost 9 bases and the V segment lost 2 bases, leaving 7 bases of the junction unmatched. The CDR3 spans 14 residues. The germline V gene has CDR1 SGDLS and CDR2 YYNGEE.

V gene TRBV10-3 combines with J gene TRBJ2-3; 8 nucleotides agree with TRBD2. Germline-derived CDR1 and CDR2 are ENHRY and SYGVKD. The CDR3 length is 19 residues. Trimming removed 2 bases from V and 3 bases from J; junction bases left unmatched: 16. CDR3 in amino acids: CAISEAISGAGGGTDTQYF. The CDR3 DNA sequence: TGTGCCATCAGTGAGGCAATTTCAGGAGCCGGGGGGGGTACAGATACGCAGTATTTT.

This chain uses TRBV5-1 with TRBJ1-4, with TRBD1 matching 9 bases. V was pared by 3 bases and J by 4 bases, with 4 bases of the junction left unmatched. Germline values: CDR1 SGHRS, CDR2 YFSETQ. This CDR3 contains 15 residues. The CDR3 DNA reads TGCGCCAGCAGCTATATGGGACAGGGTAATGAAAAACTGTTTTTT. Protein: CASSYMGQGNEKLFF.

This chain links TRBV4-2 with TRBJ2-3; D might be TRBD2 (7 bases). CDR3 size: 17 residues. V was cut by 0 bases and J by 6 bases, with 19 bases left in between. Germline V gene lookup returns CDR1 LGHNA and CDR2 YNFKEQ. CDR3 sequence reads: CASSQDLLGGARDTQYF. CDR3 nucleotide sequence: TGTGCCAGCAGCCAAGATCTTTTGGGGGGGGCCCGGGATACGCAGTATTTT.

The chain has TRBV5-1 and TRBJ2-7; 8 positions match TRBD1. The J segment lost 0 bases and the V segment lost 5 bases, leaving 4 bases of the junction unmatched. The CDR3 has 14 amino acids. Germline CDR1 is SGHRS and CDR2 is YFSETQ. CDR3 nucleotides: TGCGCCAGCAGAGGTGGGACAGGCTCCTACGAGCAGTACTTC. It is translated as CASRGGTGSYEQYF.

The chain recombines TRBV7-3 with TRBJ2-6; D unresolved. Germline CDR1 SGHTA, CDR2 FQGTGA. The V end lost 5 bases, the J end lost 2 bases, and 7 bases lay between the germline ends. The CDR3 runs 14 residues. CDR3 nucleotides: TGTGCCAGCAGCCCACAGCCTGGGGCCAACGTCCTGACTTTC. This sequence encodes CASSPQPGANVLTF.

The chain uses TRBV4-1 and TRBJ2-5; D unresolved. This CDR3 has 18 amino acids. Trimming took 4 bases from V and 11 from J, leaving 32 bases between them. Germline lookup yields CDR1 MGHRA and CDR2 YSYEKL. The CDR3 sequence is CASSLLFGAETRLLRQYF. In nucleotides, the CDR3 is TGCGCCAGCAGCCTCCTATTCGGTGCAGAGACCCGCCTCCTGAGGCAGTACTTC.

This chain uses TRBV18 with TRBJ1-4; possibly TRBD1 for D (6 bases). Trimming removed 3 bases from V and 8 bases from J, with 10 bases in between. Germline V gives CDR1 KGHSH, CDR2 LQKENI. This CDR3 is 13 amino acids long. DNA of the CDR3: TGTGCCAGCTCACCTCGACAGGAAGAAAAACTGTTTTTT. This codes for CASSPRQEEKLFF.

The rearrangement uses TRBV14 and TRBJ1-2; D gene unclear. The CDR3 runs to 15 residues. Between the trimmed V and J ends, which lost 1 base and 7 bases, there was a span of 16 bases. Germline loops: CDR1 SGHDN, CDR2 FVKESK. The CDR3 DNA reads as TGTGCCAGCAGCCAAGGGGCACAGTTGGGTTCTGGCTACACCTTC. It is translated as CASSQGAQLGSGYTF.

This chain uses TRBV2 with TRBJ2-7, with D perhaps matching TRBD1 (5 bases). Trimming pared 8 bases from V and 0 bases from J, leaving 17 bases between. The CDR3 totals 15 residues. CDR1 and CDR2 from the germline V gene are SNHLY and FYNNEI. CDR3 protein: CASLLTAVSSYEQYF. DNA of the CDR3: TGTGCCAGCCTTCTGACAGCCGTAAGCTCCTACGAGCAGTACTTC.

The chain uses TRBV29-1 and TRBJ2-2; a weak D match, TRBD1 (7 bases). V lost 4 bases and J 3 bases, leaving 12 bases between the germline ends. The length of the CDR3 is 14 residues. Germline values: CDR1 SQVTM, CDR2 ANQGSEA. Written as DNA, the CDR3 is TGCAGCGTTGTAGGAGGGGGCGACACCGGGGAGCTGTTTTTT. The encoded protein is CSVVGGGDTGELFF.

The chain couples TRBV6-5 to TRBJ1-6; D unresolved. Germline values: CDR1 MNHEY, CDR2 SVGAGI. The CDR3 is made up of 15 amino acids. V shed 0 bases and J shed 10 bases, with 13 bases lying between them. The chain's CDR3 is CASSYSSDGGSPLHF. The CDR3 region has the DNA TGTGCCAGCAGTTACTCATCCGACGGCGGGTCACCCCTCCACTTT.

CDR3 in DNA: TGTGCCAGCTCAAAACTAGCGGAGCATAACACCGGGGAGCTGTTTTTT. Translation: CASSKLAEHNTGELFF. This sequence joins TRBV18 and TRBJ2-2, with TRBD2 identical over 8 bases. Germline lookup yields CDR1 KGHSH and CDR2 LQKENI. The CDR3 runs to 16 residues. V lost 5 bases and J lost 2; bases outside the gene matches: 7.